What follows are 25 T cell receptor beta chains derived from one specimen sequenced in a study of shared clonotypes between healthy human individuals. TCRdb's copy holds only in-frame clones and misses some; the assay was immunoSEQ multiplex PCR. The sample contains about 1.5 million clones, 95% to 99% of which appear only once. The sample comprised naive CD4+ T cells sorted from blood. Subset denoted: CD45RA+ positively selected. The source is a man between 25 and 39 years old in good health.

V and J are TRBV5-8 and TRBJ2-3; D might be TRBD1 (6 bases). V was shortened by 4 bases and J by 2 bases, with 14 bases between the two germline ends. Germline loops: CDR1 SGHTS, CDR2 YDEGEE. The CDR3 contains 15 residues. In DNA form, the CDR3 reads TGTGCCAGCAGCCGGACAGTTTTTTCCACAGATACGCAGTATTTT. Protein product: CASSRTVFSTDTQYF.

A word on this clone: Other DNA sequences from this sample encode an identical CDR3 as well. The chain links TRBV7-9 to TRBJ1-1; no firm D call. The CDR3 runs to 11 residues. Germline V gene data show CDR1 as SEHNR and CDR2 as FQNEAQ (reference sequence). V was shortened by 0 bases and J by 8 bases, with 4 bases between the two germline ends. This CDR3 reads CASSLAGEAFF. Written as DNA, the CDR3 is TGTGCCAGCAGCTTAGCGGGGGAAGCTTTCTTT.

J is TRBJ1-1 and V is TRBV28; D ambiguous. Trimming removed 2 bases at V and 3 bases at J, with 10 bases between. In germline, CDR1 is MDHEN, CDR2 SYDVKM. The CDR3 is made up of 14 amino acids. CDR3 region: CASSLRELYTEAFF. Written as DNA, the CDR3 is TGTGCCAGCAGTTTAAGGGAGCTCTACACTGAAGCTTTCTTT.

The CDR3 loop is CASGLGDYGYTF. The CDR3 nucleotides are TGTGCCAGTGGCCTCGGGGACTATGGCTACACCTTC. The chain carries TRBV19 and TRBJ1-2; unclear D gene. Trimming removed 8 bases from V and 3 bases from J, with 10 bases in between. The CDR3 extends over 12 amino acids. The V gene's germline CDR1 is LNHDA and CDR2 SQIVND (reference sequence). Combining the CDR3 with reference TRBV19 and TRBJ1-2 gives the whole variable domain DGGITQSPKYLFRKEGQNVTLSCEQNLNHDAMYWYRQDPGQGLRLIYYSQIVNDFQKGDIAEGYSVSREKKESFPLTVTSAQKNPTAFYLCASGLGDYGYTFGSGTRLTVV.

This clone appeared a single time. CDR3 nucleotide sequence: TGTGCCAGCAGTTATACGGACACCGGGGAGCTGTTTTTT. Protein product: CASSYTDTGELFF. The V gene is TRBV7-9, the J gene TRBJ2-2; D not resolved. The germline V and J ends were trimmed by 6 bases and 3 bases, with 8 bases remaining between them. The CDR3 totals 13 residues. Germline V gene sequence: CDR1 SEHNR, CDR2 FQNEAQ (reference sequence).

Points on this clone: Different DNA sequences within this sample yield the same CDR3. The rearrangement joins TRBV5-1 to TRBJ2-7; TRBD2 matches 8 bases. The CDR3 sequence is 15 residues long. Germline CDR1 reads SGHRS; CDR2 reads YFSETQ. V trimming: 3 bases; J trimming: 0 bases; junction bases outside the gene matches: 5. The CDR3 DNA sequence: TGCGCCAGCAGCTCTCTCAGCGGGAGCTCCTACGAGCAGTACTTC. Translation: CASSSLSGSSYEQYF.

V and J are TRBV6-5 and TRBJ2-7; unclear D gene. V lost 3 bases, J lost 2 bases, and 14 bases lay in between. Germline lookup yields CDR1 MNHEY and CDR2 SVGAGI. This CDR3 region has 15 residues. The CDR3 region is CASSYGYERAYEQYF. In nucleotides, the CDR3 is TGTGCCAGCAGTTATGGGTATGAGCGAGCCTACGAGCAGTACTTC.

The rearrangement uses TRBV18 and TRBJ2-1; 13 nucleotides line up with TRBD2. With V trimmed by 0 bases and J by 5 bases, 4 bases remained unmatched. Germline assignment: CDR1 KGHSH and CDR2 LQKENI. The CDR3 runs to 17 residues. This CDR3 reads CASSPPSLAGGNNEQFF. CDR3 in DNA: TGTGCCAGCTCACCACCCTCACTAGCGGGAGGGAACAATGAGCAGTTCTTC.

V usage is TRBV18 and J usage is TRBJ2-1; D unclear. The V and J ends lost 8 bases and 5 bases respectively, with 13 bases between them. The CDR3 consists of 13 residues. Germline assignment: CDR1 KGHSH and CDR2 LQKENI. The CDR3 bases are TGTGCCAGCACATTATCGACCGACAATGAGCAGTTCTTC. Translating it yields CASTLSTDNEQFF. Using reference TRBV18 and TRBJ2-1 for the parts outside the CDR3, the full variable domain is NAGVMQNPRHLVRRRGQEARLRCSPMKGHSHVYWYRQLPEEGLKFMVYLQKENIIDESGMPKERFSAEFPKEGPSILRIQQVVRGDSAAYFCASTLSTDNEQFFGPGTRLTVL.

Notes on this clone: The same CDR3 can be traced to other DNA sequences in this sample. The chain employs TRBV9 and TRBJ2-7; D call uncertain. The length of the CDR3 is 14 residues. Germline CDR1 SGDLS, CDR2 YYNGEE. V lost 2 bases and J lost 0, with 9 bases in between. The CDR3 loop is CASSVGSSSYEQYF. The CDR3 DNA follows: TGTGCCAGCAGCGTGGGTAGCAGCTCCTACGAGCAGTACTTC.

Written as DNA, the CDR3 is TGTGCCAGCAGCTCGGGACTAGCGGGAGGGTATGAGCAGTTCTTC. Amino acid sequence: CASSSGLAGGYEQFF. This rearrangement joins TRBV5-4 to TRBJ2-1; TRBD2 aligns across 16 bases. The CDR3 has 15 residues. Germline V gene lookup returns CDR1 SGHNT and CDR2 YYREEE (reference sequence). J lost 8 bases, V lost 3 bases, and 2 bases had no gene match. The full variable domain, in which reference TRBV5-4 and TRBJ2-1 provide the parts outside the CDR3, is ETGVTQSPTHLIKTRGQQVTLRCSSQSGHNTVSWYQQALGQGPQFIFQYYREEENGRGNFPPRFSGLQFPNYSSELNVNALELDDSALYLCASSSGLAGGYEQFFGPGTRLTVL.

The chain is built from TRBV28 and TRBJ2-7, with TRBD1 as a possible D gene (5 bases). V was trimmed by 10 bases and J by 3 bases, leaving 28 bases between them. Germline V CDR1 and CDR2: MDHEN, SYDVKM. CDR3 length: 17 residues. CDR3 loop: CATHKGRGPERFYEQYF. DNA of the CDR3: TGTGCCACCCACAAAGGTAGGGGTCCCGAAAGATTCTACGAGCAGTACTTC. The full variable domain, rest sourced from reference TRBV28 and TRBJ2-7, is DVKVTQSSRYLVKRTGEKVFLECVQDMDHENMFWYRQDPGLGLRLIYFSYDVKMKEKGDIPEGYSVSREKKERFSLILESASTNQTSMYLCATHKGRGPERFYEQYFGPGTRLTVT.

This chain joins TRBV25-1 and TRBJ2-3, with 7 positions matching TRBD2. The CDR3 contains 17 residues. Trimming took 3 bases from V and 6 from J; bases not matched to a gene: 15. Germline V gives CDR1 MGHDK, CDR2 SYGVNS. Written as DNA, the CDR3 is TGTGCCAGCAGTGAGTCCCCTGGGCGGGGGAGGGAGGATACGCAGTATTTT. Protein sequence: CASSESPGRGREDTQYF.

This clone appeared once. The CDR3 DNA sequence: TGTGCCAGCTCACCTTTTCCGACTAGCGCCGACTCTGGGGCCAACGTCCTGACTTTC. It specifies CASSPFPTSADSGANVLTF. V and J are TRBV18 and TRBJ2-6, with 8 nucleotides matching TRBD2. This CDR3 region has 19 residues. The V and J ends lost 3 bases and 0 bases, in that order; junction bases with no gene match: 10. Germline CDR1 is KGHSH and CDR2 is LQKENI.

This sequence joins TRBV25-1 and TRBJ2-3; no reliable D call. Germline assignment: CDR1 MGHDK and CDR2 SYGVNS. The CDR3 is 10 residues long. V was pared by 8 bases and J by 2 bases, with 2 bases between. The CDR3 DNA is TGTGCCAGCCTCACAGATACGCAGTATTTT. Its protein is CASLTDTQYF.

V gene TRBV6-5 combines with J gene TRBJ2-1; D not resolved. The germline CDR1 and CDR2 sequences are MNHEY and SVGAGI. This CDR3 comprises 11 residues. Trimming shortened V by 10 bases and J by 4 bases, and 8 bases separated the two germline ends. The CDR3 loop reads CATTTYNEQFF. In DNA, the CDR3 is TGTGCCACCACCACGTACAATGAGCAGTTCTTC.

This clone was detected once. V and J are TRBV19 and TRBJ2-7; D is ambiguous. Trimming removed 6 bases from V and 5 bases from J, with 20 bases in between. Germline lookup yields CDR1 LNHDA and CDR2 SQIVND (reference sequence). The CDR3 consists of 15 residues. Here the CDR3 DNA reads TGTGCCAGTAGCCCTCGGCCAAGATTAGTGGACGAGCAGTACTTC. Translated, it gives CASSPRPRLVDEQYF.

The rearrangement joins TRBV4-3 to TRBJ2-6, with TRBD1 as a possible D gene (5 bases). This CDR3 has 17 residues. V was clipped by 0 bases and J by 0 bases, with 9 bases between them. Germline assignment: CDR1 LGHNA and CDR2 YSLEER. The CDR3 reads CASSQETVNSGANVLTF. The CDR3 bases are TGCGCCAGCAGCCAAGAGACAGTTAACTCTGGGGCCAACGTCCTGACTTTC.

The J gene is TRBJ1-4, the V gene TRBV2; D is undetermined. The CDR3 runs 12 residues. V gave up 5 bases and J gave up 7 bases, with 8 bases separating them. Germline CDR1 and CDR2: SNHLY and FYNNEI. The DNA for the CDR3 is TGTGCCAGCAGTCTTGGTATTGAAAAACTGTTTTTT. Translated, it gives CASSLGIEKLFF.

V usage is TRBV30 and J usage is TRBJ2-7; perhaps TRBD2 as D (6 bases). Trimming removed 0 bases at V and 3 bases at J, with 15 bases between. The CDR3 has 15 residues. Germline CDR1 is GTSNPN and CDR2 is SVGIG (reference sequence). Here the CDR3 DNA reads TGTGCCTGGAGTGTAATTCCTCGGGGGATCTACGAGCAGTACTTC. Protein sequence: CAWSVIPRGIYEQYF.

The rearrangement links TRBV6-1 to TRBJ2-1; 8 bases map to TRBD1. Trimming cost V 10 bases and J 10 bases; bases outside gene matches: 15. Germline V CDR1 and CDR2: MNHNS, SASEGT. CDR3 length equals 14 residues. In DNA, the CDR3 is TGTGCCACTCGGGCTCAGGGGGCAATTGACGAGCAGTTCTTC. As protein: CATRAQGAIDEQFF.

V usage is TRBV7-9 and J usage is TRBJ2-3; a weak D match, TRBD1 (5 bases). Germline CDR1 is SEHNR and CDR2 is FQNEAQ (reference sequence). The CDR3 is made up of 12 amino acids. V was shortened by 5 bases and J by 6 bases, with 9 bases between the two germline ends. CDR3 bases: TGTGCCAGCAGCGGGGCAGCGGATACGCAGTATTTT. Amino acid sequence: CASSGAADTQYF.

This clone was seen a single time. The chain links TRBV5-4 to TRBJ2-7; 11 bases line up with TRBD2. Germline V gene lookup returns CDR1 SGHNT and CDR2 YYREEE (reference sequence). The trim removed 4 bases at V and 0 bases at J, leaving 3 bases unmatched. The CDR3 covers 15 residues. The CDR3 DNA is TGTGCCAGCAGCGGGGGACTAGCGGCCTCCTACGAGCAGTACTTC. Translated, it gives CASSGGLAASYEQYF.

The chain recombines TRBV5-8 with TRBJ2-3; the D call may be TRBD1 or TRBD2 (6 bases each). Germline V gene data show CDR1 as SGHTS and CDR2 as YDEGEE. The CDR3 sequence is 15 residues long. Trimming took off 4 bases at V and 3 bases at J, with 15 bases between the two ends. The CDR3 DNA reads as TGTGCCAGCAGCCTGGAGGGGGGTAGGACAGATACGCAGTATTTT. This codes for CASSLEGGRTDTQYF. Based on the CDR3 plus reference TRBV5-8 and TRBJ2-3, the full variable domain is EAGVTQSPTHLIKTRGQQATLRCSPISGHTSVYWYQQALGLGLQFLLWYDEGEERNRGNFPPRFSGRQFPNYSSELNVNALELEDSALYLCASSLEGGRTDTQYFGPGTRLTVL.

The rearrangement uses TRBV30 and TRBJ1-2, with unresolved D. The length of the CDR3 is 13 residues. V was cut by 0 bases and J by 7 bases, with 12 bases left in between. Germline CDR1 is GTSNPN and CDR2 is SVGIG (reference sequence). The CDR3 spells CAWSVSLGFGYTF. The CDR3 region has the DNA TGTGCCTGGAGTGTATCGCTGGGGTTTGGCTACACCTTC.